This T cell receptor beta chain was identified in a study of vaccination effects on CD4 cells after COVID-19. In the case of this clone: Antigen: not known.

Assay: immunoSEQ multiplex PCR; the TCRdb copy retains only in-frame clones and omits some. The repertoire holds about 24,000 clones, with about 73% as singletons. Germline V gene data show CDR1 as LNHDA and CDR2 as SQIVND (reference sequence). The CDR3 totals 19 residues. Losses at the gene ends were 4 bases for V and 5 bases for J; bases not matched to a gene: 19. Antigen-specific CD4+ T cells were expanded (with viral peptide pools) by the ViraFEST assay ahead of sequencing. Investigators separated out CD4+ T cells once around nine days of culture had passed. Each person got two doses of an mRNA SARS-CoV-2 vaccine, BNT162b2 or mRNA-1273.

V gene TRBV19 combines with J gene TRBJ1-5; 8 bases agree with TRBD1. The specimen was CD4+ T cells from PBMCs cultured with SARS-CoV-2 spike peptides, collected after COVID-19 vaccination. The receptor was derived from a human donor who received a COVID-19 vaccine. The chain's CDR3 is CASSTGDRLLFYGDQPQHF. In DNA, the CDR3 is TGTGCCAGTAGTACGGGGGACAGGCTGCTTTTTTACGGCGATCAGCCCCAGCATTTT.